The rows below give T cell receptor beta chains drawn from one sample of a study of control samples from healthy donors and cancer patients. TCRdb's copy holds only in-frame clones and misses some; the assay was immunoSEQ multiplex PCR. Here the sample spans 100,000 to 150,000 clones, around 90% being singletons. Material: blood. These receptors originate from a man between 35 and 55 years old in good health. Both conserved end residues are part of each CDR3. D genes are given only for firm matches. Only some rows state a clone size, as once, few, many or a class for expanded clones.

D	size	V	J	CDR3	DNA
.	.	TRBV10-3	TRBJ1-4	CAISPGAGEKLFF	TGTGCCATCAGCCCGGGCGCGGGAGAAAAACTGTTTTTT
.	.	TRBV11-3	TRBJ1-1	CASSLRGLGMDTEAFF	TGTGCCAGCAGCCTGAGGGGATTGGGGATGGACACTGAAGCTTTCTTT
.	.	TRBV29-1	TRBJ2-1	CSVRFSGGQEQFF	TGCAGCGTTCGATTCTCCGGAGGTCAGGAGCAGTTCTTC
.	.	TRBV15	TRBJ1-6	CATSRDLSPLHF	TGTGCCACCAGCAGAGATCTGTCACCCCTCCACTTT
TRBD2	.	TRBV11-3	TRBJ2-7	CASSLGLAGGASSYEQYF	TGTGCCAGCAGCTTAGGGCTAGCGGGGGGCGCTAGCTCCTACGAGCAGTACTTT
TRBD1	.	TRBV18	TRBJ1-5	CASSPRTGSNQPQHF	TGTGCCAGCTCACCACGGACAGGGAGCAATCAGCCCCAGCATTTT
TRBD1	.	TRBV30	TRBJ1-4	CAWSPGTGPEKLFF	TGTGCCTGGAGTCCCGGGACAGGGCCTGAAAAACTGTTTTTT
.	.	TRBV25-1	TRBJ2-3	CASSVPWGEGASTDTQYF	TGTGCCAGCAGTGTCCCGTGGGGTGAGGGTGCAAGCACAGATACGCAGTATTTT
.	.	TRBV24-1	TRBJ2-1	CATSDRQGPKLNEQFF	TGTGCCACCAGTGATCGTCAGGGCCCAAAGTTGAATGAGCAGTTCTTC
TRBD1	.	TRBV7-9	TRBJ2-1	CASRTDRGKGNEQFF	TGTGCCAGCAGAACAGACAGGGGGAAGGGCAATGAGCAGTTCTTC
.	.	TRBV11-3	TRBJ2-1	CASSPRLSSGSVNEQFF	TGTGCCAGCAGCCCTCGACTCTCCAGCGGCTCGGTCAATGAGCAGTTCTTC
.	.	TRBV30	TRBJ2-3	CAWSSADTQYF	TGTGCCTGGAGTAGTGCAGATACGCAGTATTTT
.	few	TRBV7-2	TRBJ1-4	CASSYQSATNEKLFF	TGTGCCAGCAGCTACCAATCTGCAACTAATGAAAAACTGTTTTTT
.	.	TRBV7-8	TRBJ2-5	CASSRGAGETQYF	TGTGCCAGCAGCCGGGGGGCCGGAGAGACCCAGTACTTC
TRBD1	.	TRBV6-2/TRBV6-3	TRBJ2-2	CASSRDRETGELFF	TGTGCCAGCAGCAGGGACAGGGAAACCGGGGAGCTGTTTTTT
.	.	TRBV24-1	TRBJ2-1	CATSDWDFSSYNEQFF	TGTGCCACCAGTGACTGGGACTTTAGCTCCTACAATGAGCAGTTCTTC
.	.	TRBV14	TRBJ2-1	CASSQAARGPYNEQFF	TGTGCCAGCAGCCAAGCCGCCAGGGGACCCTACAATGAGCAGTTCTTC
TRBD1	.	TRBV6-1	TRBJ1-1	CASSVSDRDQNTEAFF	TGTGCCAGCAGTGTTTCGGACAGGGACCAAAACACTGAAGCTTTCTTT
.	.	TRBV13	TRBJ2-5	CASSLEGRGGQETQYF	TGTGCCAGCAGCTTAGAGGGCAGGGGGGGACAAGAGACCCAGTACTTC
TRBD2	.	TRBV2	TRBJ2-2	CASRVGGADTGELFF	TGTGCCAGCAGAGTCGGGGGGGCAGACACCGGGGAGCTGTTTTTT
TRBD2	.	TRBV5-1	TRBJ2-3	CASSLDLAGGTDTQYF	TGCGCCAGCAGCCTAGACCTAGCGGGGGGCACAGATACGCAGTATTTT
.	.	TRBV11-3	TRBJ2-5	CASSLVRRAFETQYF	TGTGCCAGCAGCTTAGTCCGTAGGGCTTTTGAGACCCAGTACTTC
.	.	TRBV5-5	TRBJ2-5	CASSFRGETQYF	TGTGCCAGCAGCTTCAGAGGGGAGACCCAGTACTTC
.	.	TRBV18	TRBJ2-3	CASSPGGLGISEQYF	TGTGCCAGCTCACCAGGGGGTTTGGGAATTTCCGAGCAGTATTTT
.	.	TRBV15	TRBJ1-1	CATSRDAASPGAFF	TGTGCCACCAGCAGAGATGCGGCATCACCTGGAGCTTTCTTT
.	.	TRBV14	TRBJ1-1	CASSQPGMNTEAFF	TGTGCCAGCAGCCAACCAGGGATGAACACTGAAGCTTTCTTT
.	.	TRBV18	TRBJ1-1	CASSAGENTEAFF	TGTGCCAGCTCGGCCGGTGAAAACACTGAAGCTTTCTTT
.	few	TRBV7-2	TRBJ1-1	CASSPGAYTEAFF	TGTGCCAGCAGCCCAGGGGCTTACACTGAAGCTTTCTTT
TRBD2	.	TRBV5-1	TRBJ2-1	CASTAGNGGANEQFF	TGCGCCAGCACCGCAGGGAACGGGGGGGCCAATGAGCAGTTCTTC
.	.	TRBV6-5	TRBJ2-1	CASSYSGSRSYNEQFF	TGTGCCAGCAGTTACTCAGGGTCGCGCTCCTACAATGAGCAGTTCTTC
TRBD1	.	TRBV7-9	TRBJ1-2	CASSPDRSQLYGYTF	TGTGCCAGCAGCCCGGACAGGAGCCAACTCTATGGCTACACCTTC
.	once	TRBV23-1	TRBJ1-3	CASSQSIAGSTHFKVGNTIYF	TGCGCCAGCAGTCAATCGATTGCGGGTTCTACGCACTTCAAGGTTGGAAACACCATATATTTT
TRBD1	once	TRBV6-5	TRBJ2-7	CASSYMTGEEQYF	TGTGCCAGCAGTTACATGACAGGGGAAGAGCAGTACTTC
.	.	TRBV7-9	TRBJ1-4	CASRSQDLDEKLFF	TGTGCCAGCAGGTCCCAAGATCTCGACGAAAAACTGTTTTTT
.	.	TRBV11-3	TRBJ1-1	CASSFTGPSKAFF	TGTGCCAGCAGCTTCACAGGTCCCTCCAAAGCTTTCTTT
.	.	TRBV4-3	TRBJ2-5	CASSQDLGGQETQYF	TGCGCCAGCAGCCAAGATTTGGGCGGCCAAGAGACCCAGTACTTC
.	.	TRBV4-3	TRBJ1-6	CASSQDTDNNSPLHF	TGCGCCAGCAGCCAAGATACAGATAATAATTCACCCCTCCACTTT
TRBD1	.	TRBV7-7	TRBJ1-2	CASSFPGTAYGYTF	TGTGCCAGCAGCTTTCCCGGGACAGCCTATGGCTACACCTTC
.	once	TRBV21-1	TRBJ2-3	CASSKEGHLGPTDTQYF	TGTGCCAGCAGCAAAGAGGGGCATCTAGGTCCCACAGATACGCAGTATTTT
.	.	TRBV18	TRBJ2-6	CASSLTLSGANVLTF	TGTGCCAGCTCACTGACCCTCTCTGGGGCCAACGTCCTGACTTTC
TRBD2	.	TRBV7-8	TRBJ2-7	CASSLAAGVYEQYF	TGTGCCAGCAGCTTAGCAGCGGGGGTCTACGAGCAGTACTTC
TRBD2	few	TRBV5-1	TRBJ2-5	CASSLAGGQETQYF	TGCGCCAGCAGCTTGGCGGGGGGGCAGGAGACCCAGTACTTC
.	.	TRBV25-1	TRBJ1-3	CASTPALSLGNTIYF	TGTGCCAGCACTCCAGCACTATCCCTAGGAAACACCATATATTTT
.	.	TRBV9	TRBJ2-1	CASSVVPLGSEQFF	TGTGCCAGCAGCGTAGTCCCTCTGGGGAGTGAGCAGTTCTTC
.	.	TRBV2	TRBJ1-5	CASRERGFDQPQHF	TGTGCCAGCAGGGAAAGGGGGTTTGATCAGCCCCAGCATTTT
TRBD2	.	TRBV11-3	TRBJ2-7	CASSLGQGTSSTEQYF	TGTGCCAGCAGCTTAGGGCAGGGGACTAGTTCTACCGAGCAGTACTTC
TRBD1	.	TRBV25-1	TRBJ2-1	CARGTGGLNEQFF	TGTGCCAGAGGGACAGGGGGCTTAAATGAGCAGTTCTTC
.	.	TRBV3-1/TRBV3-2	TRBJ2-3	CASSQEGGGPFPTDTQYF	TGTGCCAGCAGCCAAGAGGGGGGGGGCCCTTTTCCCACAGATACGCAGTATTTT
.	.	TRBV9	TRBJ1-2	CASSVGHPGYGYTF	TGTGCCAGCAGCGTAGGGCACCCAGGCTATGGCTACACCTTC
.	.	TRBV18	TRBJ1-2	CASSPPTDPYGYTF	TGTGCCAGCTCACCCCCCACTGACCCCTATGGCTACACCTTC
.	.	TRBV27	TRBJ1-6	CASSSVYNSPLHF	TGTGCCAGCAGTTCCGTCTATAATTCACCCCTCCACTTT
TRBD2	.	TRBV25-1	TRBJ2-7	CASGEAWGGCASYEQYF	TGTGCCAGCGGGGAAGCCTGGGGGGGTTGCGCTTCCTACGAGCAGTACTTC
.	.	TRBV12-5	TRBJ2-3	CASGLVKGGTDTQYF	TGTGCTAGTGGTTTGGTCAAGGGAGGCACAGATACGCAGTATTTT